Sequencing of this TCR beta chain was carried out in a study of blood T cell repertoires in COVID-19. Background on the study: COVID-19 samples collected from the United States, Italy and Spain covered acute and convalescent phases. Sample material is recorded as cDNA or gDNA derived from T cells, B-cell-depleted T cells, or PBMCs.

The CDR3 extends over 18 amino acids. V shed 4 bases, J shed 4 bases, and the junction held 16 bases outside the gene matches. Germline CDR1 and CDR2: LNHDA and SQIVND (reference sequence). Sequencing was performed with immunoSEQ multiplex PCR; in TCRdb, only in-frame clones are kept and a portion is missing. Here the sample spans roughly 130,000 clones, roughly 90% being singletons. The TCR originated in a man between 45 and 60 years old with active COVID-19. The sequencing input was peripheral blood. The chain is built from TRBV19 and TRBJ1-3; TRBD1 matches at 7 bases. The CDR3 reads CASSTTGSRGQKGNTIYF. Here the CDR3 DNA reads TGTGCCAGTAGTACGACAGGGTCCCGCGGTCAGAAGGGAAACACCATATATTTT.